The 21 T cell receptor beta chains listed next were all sequenced from one sample in a study of T cell responses to AZD1222 COVID-19 vaccine. TCRdb's table, derived via immunoSEQ multiplex PCR, lists solely in-frame clones and lacks some. Of 95,000 to 150,000 clones in the sample, 84% were seen once. Source: peripheral blood, taken 28 days after the second AZD1222 dose. These receptors all come from an adult who received the AZD1222 COVID-19 vaccine.

This chain connects TRBV6-5 to TRBJ1-5, with D unresolved. CDR1 MNHEY and CDR2 SVGAGI come from the germline V gene. This CDR3 has 11 residues. Trimming stripped 10 bases from V and 5 bases from J, with 9 bases between. CDR3 bases: TGTGCCACCACCTCCCATCAGCCCCAGCATTTT. Amino acids: CATTSHQPQHF.

V gene TRBV7-8 combines with J gene TRBJ1-3; D call uncertain. Germline lookup yields CDR1 SGHVS and CDR2 FQNEAQ. The ends were cut back, 5 bases at V and 0 bases at J, with 11 bases in the middle. The CDR3 extends over 15 amino acids. The CDR3 is CASSLSGISGNTIYF. The CDR3 DNA is TGTGCCAGCAGCCTTTCCGGGATCTCTGGAAACACCATATATTTT.

The V and J genes are TRBV9 and TRBJ1-2; 8 bases match TRBD1. This CDR3 has 15 amino acids. The germline V gene has CDR1 SGDLS and CDR2 YYNGEE. J was trimmed by 4 bases and V by 3 bases; bases with no gene match: 8. CDR3 sequence reads: CASSGLRQGIYGYTF. The DNA for the CDR3 is TGTGCCAGCAGCGGACTCAGACAGGGGATCTATGGCTACACCTTC.

As concerns this clone: Other DNA sequences in the same sample also yield this CDR3. The rearrangement joins TRBV6-5 to TRBJ1-1; maybe TRBD1 (5 bases). The length of the CDR3 is 13 residues. V shed 2 bases and J shed 1 base, with 5 bases lying between them. Germline V gene data show CDR1 as MNHEY and CDR2 as SVGAGI. The CDR3 nucleotides read TGTGCCAGCAGTTACAGGGGGAACACTGAAGCTTTCTTT. Translation gives CASSYRGNTEAFF.

The chain is built from TRBV6-4 and TRBJ2-3; TRBD1 is a possible D gene (6 bases). Germline V gene lookup returns CDR1 MRHNA and CDR2 SNTAGT. V lost 8 bases to trimming and J lost 2 bases, with 11 bases between them. The CDR3 runs to 13 residues. CDR3 in DNA: TGTGCCAGCGCGAGGACAGCCACAGATACGCAGTATTTT. This codes for CASARTATDTQYF.

The chain links TRBV12-3 or TRBV12-4 to TRBJ1-5; D remains unclear. V dropped 6 bases and J dropped 4 bases, with 10 bases sitting between them. The CDR3 is 13 amino acids. CDR3 region: CASSLSPNQPQHF. The CDR3 DNA sequence: TGTGCCAGCAGCTTGTCCCCTAATCAGCCCCAGCATTTT.

Comment on this clone: A read error is likely here: a far larger clone is one base away. The genes are TRBV9 and TRBJ2-5; 9 nucleotides line up with TRBD2. The junction had 12 bases not matched to a gene; V was cut back by 4 bases and J by 2 bases. The V gene's germline CDR1 is SGDLS and CDR2 YYNGEE. The CDR3 runs to 17 residues. The CDR3 bases are TGTGCCAGCAGCTTAAGGCGGGGGGGTCCCTTACAAGAGACCCAGTACTTC. Amino acid sequence: CASSLRRGGPLQETQYF.

The chain has TRBV28 and TRBJ1-1; 7 bases are shared with TRBD1. The CDR3 length is 16 residues. Unmatched junction bases numbered 8, after V lost 3 bases and J lost 1 base. Germline-derived CDR1 and CDR2 are MDHEN and SYDVKM. The CDR3 is CASSFARGGTNTEAFF. CDR3 nucleotide sequence: TGTGCCAGCAGTTTCGCCAGGGGGGGCACGAACACTGAAGCTTTCTTT.

V gene TRBV7-3 combines with J gene TRBJ2-5; D not resolved. CDR3 length: 13 residues. With 5 bases removed from V and 2 bases from J, the gap between germline ends came to 9 bases. Per the germline V gene, CDR1 is SGHTA and CDR2 is FQGTGA. CDR3 region: CASSPSYQETQYF. The CDR3 coding sequence is TGTGCCAGCAGCCCCAGTTATCAAGAGACCCAGTACTTC.

V gene TRBV11-2 combines with J gene TRBJ2-3, with a tentative D call TRBD1 (6 bases). CDR1 is SGHAT and CDR2 is FQNNGV in the germline V gene. V was trimmed by 1 base and J by 2 bases, leaving 13 bases between them. This CDR3 has 16 residues. As DNA, the CDR3 is TGTGCCAGCAGCTTAGGCCTGGGGGCGCTCACAGATACGCAGTATTTT. Its translation is CASSLGLGALTDTQYF.

CDR3 sequence reads: CASSRLVSGANVLTF. As DNA, the CDR3 is TGTGCCAGTAGTAGACTAGTTTCCGGGGCCAACGTCCTGACTTTC. V and J are TRBV19 and TRBJ2-6; a possible D gene is TRBD2 (6 bases). Germline lookup yields CDR1 LNHDA and CDR2 SQIVND (reference sequence). This CDR3 is built from 15 residues. Trimming removed 4 bases at V and 4 bases at J, with 11 bases between.

The chain uses TRBV29-1 and TRBJ2-1; D unresolved. This CDR3 is built from 11 residues. Germline CDR1 SQVTM, CDR2 ANQGSEA. V dropped 6 bases and J dropped 7 bases, with 10 bases sitting between them. The CDR3 coding sequence is TGCAGCGTCACCAGTGGAAATGAGCAGTTCTTC. This codes for CSVTSGNEQFF.

The chain is built from TRBV6-5 and TRBJ2-2, with 11 bases aligning to TRBD1. The CDR3 sequence is 15 residues long. Trimming cost V 7 bases and J 6 bases; bases outside gene matches: 7. Germline CDR1 MNHEY, CDR2 SVGAGI. CDR3 sequence: CASNRDRGVSGELFF. The CDR3, as DNA: TGTGCCAGCAACCGGGACAGGGGGGTGTCCGGGGAGCTGTTTTTT.

The rearrangement uses TRBV3-1 (or the pseudogene TRBV3-2) and TRBJ2-3; 9 bases match TRBD1. The V gene's germline CDR1 is LGHDT and CDR2 YNNKEL (reference sequence). The trim removed 6 bases at V and 5 bases at J, leaving 9 bases unmatched. This CDR3 is 15 amino acids long. The CDR3 nucleotides read TGTGCCAGCAGTTATACAGGGGGCTTACGAGATACGCAGTATTTT. Residues: CASSYTGGLRDTQYF.

The chain carries TRBV7-9 and TRBJ2-3; the match to TRBD1 covers 7 bases. This CDR3 contains 15 residues. Germline V gene lookup returns CDR1 SEHNR and CDR2 FQNEAQ (reference sequence). J was trimmed by 0 bases and V by 5 bases; bases with no gene match: 5. The CDR3 DNA sequence: TGTGCCAGCAGCCTAGGGACAGCTAGCACAGATACGCAGTATTTT. Translation: CASSLGTASTDTQYF.

The J gene is TRBJ2-7, the V gene TRBV2, with D uncertain. CDR1 and CDR2 (germline): SNHLY, FYNNEI. This CDR3 has 14 amino acids. The V end was cut by 3 bases, the J end by 1 base, with 10 bases between. The CDR3 region is CASSDYRPSYEQYF. The CDR3 nucleotides read TGTGCCAGCAGTGATTACAGACCTTCCTACGAGCAGTACTTC.

The chain employs TRBV27 and TRBJ1-4; 7 bases are a match to TRBD1. Germline-derived CDR1 and CDR2 are MNHEY and SMNVEV (reference sequence). The CDR3 has 14 amino acids. V shed 1 base, J shed 7 bases, and the junction held 3 bases outside the gene matches. The CDR3 coding sequence is TGTGCCAGCAGTTTATTAGCAGGGGGTGAAAAACTGTTTTTT. It codes for CASSLLAGGEKLFF.

V and J are TRBV7-2 and TRBJ1-1; D remains unclear. V was shortened by 7 bases and J by 4 bases, with 10 bases between the two germline ends. CDR1 is SGHTA and CDR2 is FQGNSA in the germline V gene. This CDR3 has 12 amino acids. The CDR3 is CASTPGPTEAFF. CDR3 DNA sequence: TGTGCCAGCACCCCCGGACCCACTGAAGCTTTCTTT.

The chain links TRBV3-1 (or the pseudogene TRBV3-2) to TRBJ2-7, with D uncertain. CDR3 length: 14 residues. CDR1 and CDR2 (germline): LGHDT, YNNKEL (reference sequence). Trimming removed 1 base at V and 4 bases at J, with 11 bases between. CDR3 in amino acids: CASSQVFPPYEQYF. CDR3 DNA sequence: TGTGCCAGCAGCCAAGTGTTTCCCCCATACGAGCAGTACTTC.

This sequence joins TRBV28 and TRBJ1-5; no clear D. Per germline, CDR1 MDHEN and CDR2 SYDVKM. Trimming left V 7 bases short and J 6 bases short, with 13 bases between. This CDR3 comprises 13 residues. CDR3 region: CASTPLAGQPQHF. The CDR3 nucleotides are TGTGCCAGCACCCCACTGGCAGGTCAGCCCCAGCATTTT. The variable domain in full, with the rest retrieved from reference TRBV28 and TRBJ1-5, is DVKVTQSSRYLVKRTGEKVFLECVQDMDHENMFWYRQDPGLGLRLIYFSYDVKMKEKGDIPEGYSVSREKKERFSLILESASTNQTSMYLCASTPLAGQPQHFGDGTRLSIL.

The V and J genes are TRBV28 and TRBJ1-1; D might be TRBD1 (5 bases). Trimming cost V 3 bases and J 0 bases, with 17 bases left between them. The CDR3 has 17 residues. Germline V gene sequence: CDR1 MDHEN, CDR2 SYDVKM. CDR3 nucleotide sequence: TGTGCCAGCAGTTTGCGGGGCACTCTTTGGGTGAACACTGAAGCTTTCTTT. This translates into CASSLRGTLWVNTEAFF.